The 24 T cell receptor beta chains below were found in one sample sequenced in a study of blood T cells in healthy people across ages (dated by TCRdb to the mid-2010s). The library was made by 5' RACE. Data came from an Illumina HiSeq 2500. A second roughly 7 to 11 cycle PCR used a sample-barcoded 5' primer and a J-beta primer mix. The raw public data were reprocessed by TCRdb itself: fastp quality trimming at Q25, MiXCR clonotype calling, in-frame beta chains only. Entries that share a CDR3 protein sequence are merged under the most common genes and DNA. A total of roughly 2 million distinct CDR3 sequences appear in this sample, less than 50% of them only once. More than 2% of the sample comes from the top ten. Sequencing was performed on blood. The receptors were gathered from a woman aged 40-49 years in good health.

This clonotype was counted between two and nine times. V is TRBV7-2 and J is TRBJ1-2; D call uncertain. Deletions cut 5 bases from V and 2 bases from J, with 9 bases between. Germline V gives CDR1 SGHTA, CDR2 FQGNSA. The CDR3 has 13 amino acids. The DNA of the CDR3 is TGTGCCAGCAGCCCCGAGTGGAACTATGGCTACACCTTC. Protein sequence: CASSPEWNYGYTF.

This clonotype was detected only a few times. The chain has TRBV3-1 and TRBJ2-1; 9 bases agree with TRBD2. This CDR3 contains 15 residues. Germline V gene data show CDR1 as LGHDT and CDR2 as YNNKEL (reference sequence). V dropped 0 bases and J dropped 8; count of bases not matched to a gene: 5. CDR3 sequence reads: CASSQDSGGPDEQFF. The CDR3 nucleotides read TGTGCCAGCAGCCAAGACAGCGGGGGGCCGGATGAGCAGTTCTTC.

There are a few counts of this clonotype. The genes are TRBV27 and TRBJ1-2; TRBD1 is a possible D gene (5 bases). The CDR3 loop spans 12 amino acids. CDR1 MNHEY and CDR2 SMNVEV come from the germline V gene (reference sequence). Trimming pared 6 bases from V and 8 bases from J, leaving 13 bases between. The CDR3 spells CASRQVPEGYTF. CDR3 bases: TGTGCCAGCAGACAGGTCCCGGAAGGCTACACCTTC.

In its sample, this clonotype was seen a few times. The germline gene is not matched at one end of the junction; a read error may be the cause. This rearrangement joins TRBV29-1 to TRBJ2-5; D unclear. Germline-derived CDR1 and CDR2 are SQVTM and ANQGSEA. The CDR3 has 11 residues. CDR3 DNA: TGCAGCGCTGAAGACGGAGAGACCCAGTACTTC. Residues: CSAEDGETQYF.

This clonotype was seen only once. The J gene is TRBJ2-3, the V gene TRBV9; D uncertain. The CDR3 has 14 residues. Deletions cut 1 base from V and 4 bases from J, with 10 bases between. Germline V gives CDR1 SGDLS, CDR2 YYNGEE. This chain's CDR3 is CASSVISFPDTQYF. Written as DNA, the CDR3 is TGTGCCAGCAGCGTAATAAGCTTCCCAGATACGCAGTATTTT.

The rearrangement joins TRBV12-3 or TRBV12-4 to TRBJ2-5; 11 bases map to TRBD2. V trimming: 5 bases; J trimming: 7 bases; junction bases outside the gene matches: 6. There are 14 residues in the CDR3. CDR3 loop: CASSPLGTSGTQYF. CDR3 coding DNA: TGTGCCAGCAGTCCGTTAGGGACTAGCGGGACCCAGTACTTC.

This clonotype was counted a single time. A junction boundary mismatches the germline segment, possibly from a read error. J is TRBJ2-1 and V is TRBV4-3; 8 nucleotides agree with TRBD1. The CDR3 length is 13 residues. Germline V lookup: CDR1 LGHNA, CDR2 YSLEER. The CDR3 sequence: CAGSQQGGDEQFF. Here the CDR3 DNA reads TGCGCCGGCAGCCAACAGGGGGGAGATGAGCAGTTCTTC.

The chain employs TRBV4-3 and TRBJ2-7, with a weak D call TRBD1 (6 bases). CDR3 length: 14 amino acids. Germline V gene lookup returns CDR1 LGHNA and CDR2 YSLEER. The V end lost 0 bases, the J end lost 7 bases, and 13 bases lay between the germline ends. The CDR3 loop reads CASSQDLVGGEQYF. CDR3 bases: TGCGCCAGCAGCCAAGATCTGGTAGGGGGTGAGCAGTACTTC.

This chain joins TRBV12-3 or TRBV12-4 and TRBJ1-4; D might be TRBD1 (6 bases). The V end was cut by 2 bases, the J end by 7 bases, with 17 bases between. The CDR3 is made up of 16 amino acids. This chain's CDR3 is CASSLRSGGRGEKLFF. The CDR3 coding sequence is TGTGCCAGCAGTTTAAGATCGGGGGGCAGAGGTGAAAAACTGTTTTTT.

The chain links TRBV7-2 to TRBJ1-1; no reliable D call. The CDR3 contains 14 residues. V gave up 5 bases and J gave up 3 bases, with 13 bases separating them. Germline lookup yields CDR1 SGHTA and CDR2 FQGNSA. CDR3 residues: CASSILEGDTEAFF. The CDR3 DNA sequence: TGTGCCAGCAGCATCCTGGAGGGTGACACTGAAGCTTTCTTT.

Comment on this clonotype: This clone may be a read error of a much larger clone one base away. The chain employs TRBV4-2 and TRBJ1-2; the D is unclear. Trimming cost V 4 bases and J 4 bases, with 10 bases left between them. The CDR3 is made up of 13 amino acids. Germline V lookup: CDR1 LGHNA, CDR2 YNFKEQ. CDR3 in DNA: TGTGCCAGCAGCCCCGCTCGGGGCTATGGCTACACCTTC. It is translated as CASSPARGYGYTF.

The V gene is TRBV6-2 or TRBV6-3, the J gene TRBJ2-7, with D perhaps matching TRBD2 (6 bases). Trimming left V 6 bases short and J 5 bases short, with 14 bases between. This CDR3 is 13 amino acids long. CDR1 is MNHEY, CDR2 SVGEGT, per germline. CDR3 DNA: TGTGCCAGCAGGGGGACGGGGGACCACGAGCAGTACTTC. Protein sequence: CASRGTGDHEQYF.

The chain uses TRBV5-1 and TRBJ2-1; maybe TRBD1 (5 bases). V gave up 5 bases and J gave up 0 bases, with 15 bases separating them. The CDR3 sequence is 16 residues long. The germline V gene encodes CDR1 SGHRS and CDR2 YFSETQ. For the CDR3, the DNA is TGCGCCAGCAGTTTACCTCCTGACAGCTCCTACAATGAGCAGTTCTTC. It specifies CASSLPPDSSYNEQFF.

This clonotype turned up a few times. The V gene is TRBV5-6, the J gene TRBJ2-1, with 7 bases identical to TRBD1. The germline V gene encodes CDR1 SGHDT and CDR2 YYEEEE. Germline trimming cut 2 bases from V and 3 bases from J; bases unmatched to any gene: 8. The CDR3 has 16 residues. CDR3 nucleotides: TGTGCCAGCAGCTTAGGTGCGGCAGGGGGCTACAATGAGCAGTTCTTC. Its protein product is CASSLGAAGGYNEQFF.

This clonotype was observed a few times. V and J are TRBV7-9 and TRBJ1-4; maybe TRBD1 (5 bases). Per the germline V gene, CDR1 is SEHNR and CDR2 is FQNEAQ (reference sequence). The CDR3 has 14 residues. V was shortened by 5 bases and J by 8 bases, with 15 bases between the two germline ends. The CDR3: CASSRAGGSEKLFF. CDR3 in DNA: TGTGCCAGCAGCCGAGCGGGGGGATCGGAAAAACTGTTTTTT.

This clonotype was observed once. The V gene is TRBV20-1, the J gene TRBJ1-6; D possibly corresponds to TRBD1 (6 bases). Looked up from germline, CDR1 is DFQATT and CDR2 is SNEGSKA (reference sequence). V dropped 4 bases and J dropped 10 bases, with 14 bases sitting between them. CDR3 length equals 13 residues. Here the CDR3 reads CSAIQGSGSPLHF. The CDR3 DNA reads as TGCAGTGCTATACAGGGTTCTGGATCACCCCTCCACTTT.

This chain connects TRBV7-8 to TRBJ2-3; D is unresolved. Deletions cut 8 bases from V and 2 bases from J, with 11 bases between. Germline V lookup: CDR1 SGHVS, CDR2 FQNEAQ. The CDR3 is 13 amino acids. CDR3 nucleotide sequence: TGTGCCAGCGAGGATATCGACACAGATACGCAGTATTTT. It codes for CASEDIDTDTQYF.

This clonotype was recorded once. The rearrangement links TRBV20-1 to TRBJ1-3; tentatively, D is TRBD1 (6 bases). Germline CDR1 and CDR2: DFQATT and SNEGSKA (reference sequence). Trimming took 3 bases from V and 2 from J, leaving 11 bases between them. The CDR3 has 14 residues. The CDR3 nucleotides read TGCAGTGCTAGCCATTGGACAGCTGGAAACACCATATATTTT. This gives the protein CSASHWTAGNTIYF.

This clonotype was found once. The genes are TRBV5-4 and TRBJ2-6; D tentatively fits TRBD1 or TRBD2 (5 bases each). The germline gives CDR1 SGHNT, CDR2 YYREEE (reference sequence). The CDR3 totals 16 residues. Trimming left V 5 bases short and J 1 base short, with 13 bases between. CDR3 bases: TGTGCCAGCAGGGGGGACGTGGTATCTGGGGCCAACGTCCTGACTTTC. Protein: CASRGDVVSGANVLTF.

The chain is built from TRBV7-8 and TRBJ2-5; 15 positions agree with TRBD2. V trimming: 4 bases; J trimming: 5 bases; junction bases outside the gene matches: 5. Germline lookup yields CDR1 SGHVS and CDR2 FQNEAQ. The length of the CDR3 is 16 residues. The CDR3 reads CASSYSGTSGRETQYF. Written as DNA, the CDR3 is TGTGCCAGCAGCTACTCCGGGACTAGCGGGAGGGAGACCCAGTACTTC.

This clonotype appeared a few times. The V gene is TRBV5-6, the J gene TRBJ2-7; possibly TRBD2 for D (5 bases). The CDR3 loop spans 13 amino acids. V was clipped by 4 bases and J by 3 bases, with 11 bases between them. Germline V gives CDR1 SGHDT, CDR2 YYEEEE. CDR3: CASSVGENYEQYF. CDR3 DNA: TGTGCCAGCAGCGTTGGGGAGAACTACGAGCAGTACTTC.

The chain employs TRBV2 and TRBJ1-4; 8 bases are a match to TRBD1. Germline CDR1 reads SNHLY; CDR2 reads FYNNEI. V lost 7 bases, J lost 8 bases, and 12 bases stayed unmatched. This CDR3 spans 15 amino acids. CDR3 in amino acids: CASKTYRGSGEKLFF. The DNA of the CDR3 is TGTGCCAGCAAAACTTACAGGGGGTCAGGGGAAAAACTGTTTTTT. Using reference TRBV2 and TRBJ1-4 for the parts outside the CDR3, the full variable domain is EPEVTQTPSHQVTQMGQEVILRCVPISNHLYFYWYRQILGQKVEFLVSFYNNEISEKSEIFDDQFSVERPDGSNFTLKIRSTKLEDSAMYFCASKTYRGSGEKLFFGSGTQLSVL.

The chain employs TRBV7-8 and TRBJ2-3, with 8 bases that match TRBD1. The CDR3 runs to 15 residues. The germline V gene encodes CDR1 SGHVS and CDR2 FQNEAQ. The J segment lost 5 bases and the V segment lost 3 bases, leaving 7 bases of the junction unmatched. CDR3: CASSFNRGSRDTQYF. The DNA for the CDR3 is TGTGCCAGCAGCTTTAACAGGGGGTCAAGAGATACGCAGTATTTT. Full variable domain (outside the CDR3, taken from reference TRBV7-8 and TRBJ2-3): GAGVSQSPRYKVAKRGQDVALRCDPISGHVSLFWYQQALGQGPEFLTYFQNEAQLDKSGLPSDRFFAERPEGSVSTLKIQRTQQEDSAVYLCASSFNRGSRDTQYFGPGTRLTVL.

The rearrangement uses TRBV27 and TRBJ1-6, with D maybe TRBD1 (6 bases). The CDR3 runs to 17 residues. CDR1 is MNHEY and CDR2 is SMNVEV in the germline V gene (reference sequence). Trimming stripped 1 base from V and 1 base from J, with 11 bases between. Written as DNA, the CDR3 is TGTGCCAGCAGTTTATTCCTACAGGGATCCTATAATTCACCCCTCCACTTT. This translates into CASSLFLQGSYNSPLHF.